This T cell receptor beta chain originates from a study of blood T cell repertoires in COVID-19. Study-wide context: Specimens from acute and convalescent COVID-19 originated in the United States, Italy and Spain. The cDNA or gDNA used as material had been derived from T cells, B-cell-depleted T cells, or PBMCs.

CDR3 length: 13 amino acids. Germline V gene data show CDR1 as MNHEY and CDR2 as SVGEGT. V was clipped by 5 bases and J by 5 bases, with 12 bases between them. A Seattle source enrolled patients during active infection and followed them longitudinally. Study processing details: Reference gene primer amplification gave nucleated cell count estimates. Clones were sequenced by immunoSEQ multiplex PCR, and TCRdb holds only the in-frame ones, with some missing. The V and J calls and clone size are taken from that table; D and trimming were inferred from the DNA. The sample includes some 250,000 clones, about four fifths of them seen just once.

The chain is built from TRBV6-2 or TRBV6-3 and TRBJ1-1; D gene unclear. Sequencing used peripheral blood. This TCR derives from an elderly woman with COVID-19, enrolled during active disease. CDR3 sequence: CASSPRRRTEAFF. CDR3 DNA: TGTGCCAGCAGTCCGCGGAGGAGGACTGAAGCTTTCTTT.